This TCR beta chain was recorded in a study of T-cell memory formation after mild COVID-19. Overall study findings and caveats: A second wave expanding day 15 to 37 was CD4+-biased; contracting clones were balanced.

Worth noting for this clonotype: Its antigen is still unknown.

TCRalpha and TCRbeta libraries used 5'RACE with constant-segment primers and UMIs. TCRdb recomputed calls from the 5' RACE reads with MiXCR, one row per CDR3 protein. The repertoire holds about 470,000 distinct CDR3 sequences, with 15% to 20% as singletons. The V gene's germline CDR1 is SGHRS and CDR2 YFSETQ. The CDR3 has 15 residues. Trimming removed 5 bases from V and 2 bases from J, with 14 bases in between. The TCR sequence derives from an adult woman who had mild COVID-19 (a few samples of this study predate the infection). Cell type and time point are not known. The sequencing input was PBMCs or a T cell subset sorted from them (not recorded which). The chain joins TRBV5-1 to TRBJ2-1; D gene uncertain. The CDR3 sequence: CASSPQNIAYNEQFF. Written as DNA, the CDR3 is TGCGCCAGCAGTCCCCAGAATATCGCCTACAATGAGCAGTTCTTC.